The 4 T cell receptor beta chains below were found in one sample sequenced in a study of blood T cell repertoires in COVID-19. Measured with immunoSEQ multiplex PCR; TCRdb has only the in-frame clones, and not every one. The repertoire holds around 200,000 clones, with about nine tenths as singletons. The specimen sequenced was PBMCs or T cells enriched from blood (not recorded which). The source of these receptors is a woman aged 25 to 45 who had recovered from COVID-19.

The genes are TRBV5-1 and TRBJ2-7, with 7 bases fitting TRBD1. Germline V gene data show CDR1 as SGHRS and CDR2 as YFSETQ. V lost 7 bases to trimming and J lost 6 bases; unmatched junction nucleotides: 10. The CDR3 is 13 amino acids. The CDR3 loop is CASREQGNGEQYF. CDR3 DNA sequence: TGCGCCAGCCGTGAACAGGGGAACGGCGAGCAGTACTTC.

This rearrangement joins TRBV5-4 to TRBJ2-3, with D hard to call. Germline V gene sequence: CDR1 SGHNT, CDR2 YYREEE (reference sequence). V gave up 0 bases and J gave up 1 base, with 9 bases separating them. This CDR3 region has 15 residues. Here the CDR3 reads CASSLESPGTDTQYF. In nucleotides, the CDR3 is TGTGCCAGCAGCTTGGAATCCCCAGGCACAGATACGCAGTATTTT.

For the CDR3, the DNA is TGTGCTAGTGGTTTTGATATTCGGAGGGGGCGAGACTATGGCTACACCTTC. It specifies CASGFDIRRGRDYGYTF. The rearrangement uses TRBV12-5 and TRBJ1-2, with TRBD1 matching over 7 bases. V shed 3 bases and J 3 bases; nucleotides not matched to a gene: 13. The CDR3 is 17 residues long. Germline V gives CDR1 LGHNT, CDR2 FRNRAP. The complete variable domain, with remaining parts taken from reference TRBV12-5 and TRBJ1-2, reads DARVTQTPRHKVTEMGQEVTMRCQPILGHNTVFWYRQTMMQGLELLAYFRNRAPLDDSGMPKDRFSAEMPDATLATLKIQPSEPRDSAVYFCASGFDIRRGRDYGYTFGSGTRLTVV.

The chain is built from TRBV7-9 and TRBJ1-2, with a possible D match to TRBD1 (5 bases). Trimming took off 2 bases at V and 6 bases at J, with 16 bases between the two ends. The CDR3 is made up of 15 amino acids. Germline CDR1 reads SEHNR; CDR2 reads FQNEAQ (reference sequence). This CDR3 reads CASSLQGFSADGYTF. In nucleotides, the CDR3 is TGTGCCAGCAGCTTACAGGGTTTTTCTGCTGATGGCTACACCTTC.